These 5 T cell receptor beta chains share one sample of origin, sequenced in a study of response to subunit inactivated influenza vaccine. TCRdb redid the calling of the RT-PCR reads with MiXCR, one entry per CDR3 protein. Among 550,000 to 800,000 distinct CDR3 sequences listed, more than 11% were seen once. Here the sequenced sample was PBMCs from blood, taken 14 days before vaccination. The receptors come from a man aged 50 to 60 who received an inactivated influenza vaccine.

With regard to this clonotype: With a much larger clone just one base away, this may be a read error. This chain connects TRBV14 to TRBJ1-1; 7 nucleotides match TRBD1. Germline V gene sequence: CDR1 SGHDN, CDR2 FVKESK. The CDR3 sequence is 13 residues long. J gave up 11 bases and V 0 bases, and 6 bases lay outside the gene matches. The CDR3 is CASSQDLGGGAFF. The DNA for the CDR3 is TGTGCCAGCAGCCAAGATCTAGGGGGCGGGGCTTTCTTT.

This clonotype showed up just a few times. The chain joins TRBV10-3 to TRBJ1-3, with 8 bases that match TRBD1. The germline gives CDR1 ENHRY, CDR2 SYGVKD. The CDR3 spans 19 residues. The ends lost 4 bases at V and 2 bases at J; junction bases unmatched: 16. The CDR3 protein is CAISGSGQVDPVPGNTIYF. The CDR3 nucleotides are TGTGCCATCAGTGGATCGGGACAGGTCGACCCGGTTCCTGGAAACACCATATATTTT.

The genes are TRBV6-2 or TRBV6-3 and TRBJ1-2, with 8 bases matching TRBD1. The CDR3 spans 14 residues. The J segment lost 6 bases and the V segment lost 0 bases, leaving 3 bases of the junction unmatched. CDR1 and CDR2 from the germline V gene are MNHEY and SVGEGT. CDR3 sequence reads: CASSYSRTGNGYTF. The CDR3 DNA is TGTGCCAGCAGTTACTCCAGGACAGGGAATGGCTACACCTTC.

The genes are TRBV6-2 or TRBV6-3 and TRBJ1-1, with D possibly being TRBD1 (5 bases). V lost 10 bases, J lost 5 bases, and 17 bases lay in between. The CDR3 covers 13 residues. Germline loops: CDR1 MNHEY, CDR2 SVGEGT. For the CDR3, the DNA is TGTGCCACCACGGCGGGGGGGTGGACTGAAGCTTTCTTT. This encodes CATTAGGWTEAFF.

This clonotype was counted a few times. This chain links TRBV6-1 with TRBJ1-2; D might be TRBD1 (5 bases). CDR1 and CDR2 from the germline V gene are MNHNS and SASEGT. The CDR3 totals 13 residues. V was clipped by 3 bases and J by 5 bases, with 10 bases between them. The CDR3 DNA follows: TGTGCCAGCAGTGAGGAGGGGCGGTATGGCTACACCTTC. Encoded protein: CASSEEGRYGYTF.